The rows below give T cell receptor beta chains drawn from one sample of a study of cytomegalovirus exposure and HLA in healthy donors. Assay used: immunoSEQ multiplex PCR; TCRdb lists only in-frame clones, some missing. The sample holds 100,000 to 120,000 clones, approximately 81% seen once. Sequenced: PBMCs. The receptors stem from a man aged 25 to 40 in good health and CMV-seronegative. The CDR3 runs from the conserved cysteine through the conserved F or W. D genes are given only for firm matches. Only part of the rows carry a size: once, few, many, or a class if the clone is expanded.

-,TRBJ1-2,TRBD1,TRBV9,CASSAYRGIWGYTF,TGTGCCAGCAGCGCATACAGGGGGATCTGGGGCTACACCTTC
-,TRBJ2-1,TRBD2,TRBV7-2,CASSPKTSGGPRNEQFF,TGTGCCAGCAGCCCCAAGACTAGCGGGGGCCCCCGGAATGAGCAGTTCTTC
once,TRBJ2-5,TRBD2,TRBV9,CASSVAGLIETQYF,TGTGCCAGCAGCGTTGCGGGACTAATAGAGACCCAGTACTTC
few,TRBJ1-1,-,TRBV25-1,CASGGTGLMNTEAFF,TGTGCCAGCGGCGGTACAGGGCTGATGAACACTGAAGCTTTCTTT
once,TRBJ2-1,-,TRBV11-2,CASSLDSYNEQFF,TGTGCCAGCAGCTTAGACAGTTACAATGAGCAGTTCTTC
-,TRBJ1-4,-,TRBV28,CASSLVGARNEKLFF,TGTGCCAGCAGTTTAGTGGGGGCCCGTAATGAAAAACTGTTTTTT
-,TRBJ2-3,-,TRBV9,CASSVATMVASQDTQYF,TGTGCCAGCAGCGTAGCTACTATGGTAGCTTCACAAGATACGCAGTATTTT
few,TRBJ2-5,TRBD1,TRBV28,CASRSGGPAETQYF,TGTGCCAGCAGATCAGGGGGACCGGCAGAGACCCAGTACTTC
-,TRBJ2-3,-,TRBV29-1,CSGERGTDTQYF,TGCAGCGGTGAGAGGGGCACAGATACGCAGTATTTT
-,TRBJ2-3,TRBD2,TRBV10-3,CAISWTSLVPDTQYF,TGTGCCATATCATGGACTAGTCTCGTCCCAGATACGCAGTATTTT
-,TRBJ2-1,TRBD2,TRBV14,CASSQATGTSGEQFF,TGTGCCAGCAGCCAAGCTACCGGGACTAGTGGGGAGCAGTTCTTC
few,TRBJ1-5,-,TRBV6-1,CASSSSGGYQPQHF,TGTGCCAGCAGTTCAAGTGGGGGCTATCAGCCCCAGCATTTT
few,TRBJ1-1,-,TRBV6-1,CASSGQRLVLNTEAFF,TGTGCCAGCAGTGGTCAGCGTCTCGTATTGAACACTGAAGCTTTCTTT
-,TRBJ2-5,-,TRBV6-1,CASSEDYQETQYF,TGTGCCAGCAGTGAAGATTATCAAGAGACCCAGTACTTC
-,TRBJ2-3,TRBD2,TRBV7-6,CASSLGRWLAGGQGDTQYF,TGTGCCAGCAGCCTAGGGCGGTGGCTAGCGGGAGGGCAGGGAGATACGCAGTATTTT
-,TRBJ2-1,TRBD1,TRBV5-1,CASFALGDRYNEQFF,TGCGCCAGCTTCGCACTCGGGGACAGATACAATGAGCAGTTCTTC
-,TRBJ2-7,TRBD1,TRBV6-5,CASSYQGTGGEPYF,TGTGCCAGCAGTTACCAAGGGACAGGGGGCGAACCGTACTTC
-,TRBJ1-1,TRBD1,TRBV14,CASNINRGSTEAFF,TGTGCCAGCAACATTAACAGGGGGTCTACTGAAGCTTTCTTT
once,TRBJ2-1,TRBD2,TRBV6-4,CASRPSGRTAEQFF,TGTGCCAGCAGACCTAGCGGGAGGACTGCTGAGCAGTTCTTC
-,TRBJ1-4,-,TRBV27,CASRVTGNNEKLFF,TGTGCCAGCAGAGTAACAGGGAATAATGAAAAACTGTTTTTT
-,TRBJ2-7,TRBD2,TRBV9,CASSVGGAGVGEQYF,TGTGCCAGCAGCGTAGGGGGAGCGGGAGTGGGTGAGCAGTACTTC
-,TRBJ2-5,-,TRBV7-2,CASNLRETQYF,TGTGCCAGCAATCTCCGAGAGACCCAGTACTTC
-,TRBJ2-7,TRBD1,TRBV6-1,CASSERDSSAYEQYF,TGTGCCAGCAGTGAACGGGACAGTAGCGCCTACGAGCAGTACTTC
-,TRBJ2-4,-,TRBV30,CAWSARASMAKNIQYF,TGTGCCTGGAGTGCCAGGGCCTCCATGGCCAAAAACATTCAGTACTTC
-,TRBJ2-7,TRBD1,TRBV5-6,CASSQDRGEQYF,TGTGCCAGCAGCCAAGACAGGGGCGAGCAGTACTTC
once,TRBJ1-3,-,TRBV7-8,CASRTGPSGNTIYF,TGTGCCAGCAGGACAGGTCCCTCTGGAAACACCATATATTTT
-,TRBJ2-5,-,TRBV9,CASSVGGGQAKETQYF,TGTGCCAGCAGCGTAGGGGGGGGACAGGCCAAAGAGACCCAGTACTTC
few,TRBJ1-1,-,TRBV5-1,CASSWGQGKGTEAFF,TGCGCCAGCAGCTGGGGCCAAGGGAAAGGCACTGAAGCTTTCTTT
-,TRBJ1-2,-,TRBV6-1,CASSEAAGSNYGYTF,TGTGCCAGCAGTGAAGCAGCCGGGTCTAACTATGGCTACACCTTC
once,TRBJ2-7,-,TRBV7-9,CASSLVALMDEQYF,TGTGCCAGCAGCTTAGTAGCCCTAATGGATGAGCAGTACTTC
-,TRBJ2-1,-,TRBV11-3,CASSSGLAPYNEQFF,TGTGCCAGCAGCTCGGGTCTAGCGCCCTACAATGAGCAGTTCTTC
-,TRBJ2-3,-,TRBV6-4,CASSVGGASTDTQYF,TGTGCCAGCAGTGTGGGGGGGGCGAGCACAGATACGCAGTATTTT
-,TRBJ2-5,-,TRBV12-5,CASSRGRIETQYF,TGTGCTAGTTCCAGGGGGAGGATAGAGACCCAGTACTTC
-,TRBJ2-7,TRBD2,TRBV30,CAWSTSGSYEQYF,TGTGCCTGGAGTACTAGCGGCTCCTACGAGCAGTACTTC
-,TRBJ1-3,TRBD1,TRBV4-1,CASRRPGQGSGNTIYF,TGCGCCAGCAGGAGACCGGGACAGGGGTCTGGAAACACCATATATTTT